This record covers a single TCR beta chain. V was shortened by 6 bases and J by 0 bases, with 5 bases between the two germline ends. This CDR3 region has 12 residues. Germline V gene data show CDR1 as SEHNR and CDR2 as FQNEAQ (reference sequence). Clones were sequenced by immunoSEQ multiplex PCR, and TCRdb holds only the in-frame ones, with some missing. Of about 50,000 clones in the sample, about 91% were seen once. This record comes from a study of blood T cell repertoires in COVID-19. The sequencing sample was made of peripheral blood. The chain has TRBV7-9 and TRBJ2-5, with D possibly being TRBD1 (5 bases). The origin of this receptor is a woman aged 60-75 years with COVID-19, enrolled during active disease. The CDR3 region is CASRDNQETQYF. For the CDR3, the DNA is TGTGCCAGCAGGGACAACCAAGAGACCCAGTACTTC.